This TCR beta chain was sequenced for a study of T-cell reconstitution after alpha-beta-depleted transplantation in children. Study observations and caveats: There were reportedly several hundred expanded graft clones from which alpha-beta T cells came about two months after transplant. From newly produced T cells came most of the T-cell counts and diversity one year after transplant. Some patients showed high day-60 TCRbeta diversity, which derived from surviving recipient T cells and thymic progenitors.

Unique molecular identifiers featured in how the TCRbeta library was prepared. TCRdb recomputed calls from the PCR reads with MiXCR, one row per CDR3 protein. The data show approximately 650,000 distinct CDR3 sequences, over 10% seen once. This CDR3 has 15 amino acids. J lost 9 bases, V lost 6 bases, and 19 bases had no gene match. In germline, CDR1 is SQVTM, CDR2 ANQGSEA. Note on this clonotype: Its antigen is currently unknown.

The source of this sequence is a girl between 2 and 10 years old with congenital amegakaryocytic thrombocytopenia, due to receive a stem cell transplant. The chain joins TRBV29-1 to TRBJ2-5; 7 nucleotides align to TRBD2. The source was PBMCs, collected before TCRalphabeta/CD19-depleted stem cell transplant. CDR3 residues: CSVFISGPPLGAQYF. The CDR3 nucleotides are TGCAGCGTGTTTATTAGCGGGCCTCCTCTCGGGGCCCAGTACTTC.